This TCR beta chain was captured in a study of T cell responses to AZD1222 COVID-19 vaccine. Trimming pared 6 bases from V and 3 bases from J, leaving 12 bases between. This CDR3 is 14 amino acids long. Germline CDR1 SNHLY, CDR2 FYNNEI. The table came from immunoSEQ multiplex PCR; TCRdb's copy has only in-frame clones and leaves some out. Of 180,000 or so clones listed, 80% to 95% were seen once; the top ten hold approximately 1.9%. Comment on this clone: Antigen unknown.

Whole-study results and caveats: Spike regions recognized by vaccine-associated CD4 TCRs spanned the protein, led by 160-218 and 743-854. Two AZD1222 administrations were followed by greater Spike-specific TCR breadth and depth.

The origin of this receptor is an adult who received the AZD1222 COVID-19 vaccine. The material was peripheral blood, obtained 28 days after the second AZD1222 dose. J is TRBJ2-4 and V is TRBV2; either TRBD1 or TRBD2 may fit D (5 bases each). CDR3 region: CASSRQSGKNIQYF. The CDR3 DNA is TGTGCCAGCAGCCGACAGAGCGGCAAAAACATTCAGTACTTC.